These T cell receptor beta chains were read from a single sample in a study of T cell repertoires in cytomegalovirus infection. These receptors have no known antigen. MiXCR, applied by TCRdb to the reads, yields one record per CDR3 protein. Of approximately 990,000 distinct CDR3 sequences listed, approximately 31% are singletons. The sample consisted of cultured CD8+ T cells from PBMCs, taken from culture after CMV antigen stimulation. The receptors were gathered from a human donor in good health (CMV status not recorded). Some clones in this sample may be carry-over from other donors' samples. Both conserved end residues are part of each CDR3. A D gene is named only where the DNA matches it firmly. Not all rows give a size; the values are once, few, many and, for expanded clones, a class.

V	J	size	D	DNA	CDR3
TRBV20-1	TRBJ1-1	.	.	TGCAGTGCCACCCCCCAGAACACTGAAGCTTTCTTT	CSATPQNTEAFF
TRBV27	TRBJ2-1	many	.	TGTGCCAGCAGCTTAGGGCGTTACAATGAGCAGTTCTTC	CASSLGRYNEQFF
TRBV7-9	TRBJ1-5	many	.	TGTGCCAGCAGCTCAAGGGGGTGGCAGCTCAATCAGCCCCAGCATTTT	CASSSRGWQLNQPQHF
TRBV20-1	TRBJ1-1	.	TRBD1	TGCAGTGCTAGACCCGACAGGGGGGACGGAGGAGGGAACACTGAAGCTTTCTTT	CSARPDRGDGGGNTEAFF
TRBV5-1	TRBJ2-3	.	.	TGCGCCAGCAGCTCATATAGTATCCCCGGGGCAGATACGCAGTATTTT	CASSSYSIPGADTQYF
TRBV19	TRBJ1-4	few	.	TGTGCCAGTAGTGCGGGCCGTTCCGCTAATGAAAAACTGTTTTTT	CASSAGRSANEKLFF
TRBV27	TRBJ2-3	.	.	TGTGCCAGCACCGAGACAGGCCTGTTCGGTACGCAGTATTTT	CASTETGLFGTQYF
TRBV5-8	TRBJ1-4	.	TRBD1	TGTGCCAGCGAGGACAGGGGGAAATCGGTTTATGAAAAACTGTTTTTT	CASEDRGKSVYEKLFF
TRBV24-1	TRBJ1-6	.	.	TGTGCCACCTTGCCCCCGTCCCCGAGCTCCTATAATTCACCCCTCCACTTT	CATLPPSPSSYNSPLHF
TRBV2	TRBJ2-5	.	TRBD2	TGTGCCAGCAGCGACCGGCGGGGGGGGGGACAAGAGACCCAGTACTTC	CASSDRRGGGQETQYF
TRBV7-9	TRBJ1-2	.	TRBD1	TGTGTCAGCAGCTGGCCGCGACAGGGGGAAAGTGATGGCTACACCTTC	CVSSWPRQGESDGYTF
TRBV28	TRBJ2-2	.	TRBD2	TGTGCCAACAGTTCGCGACTAGCGGGGGGGACGGGGGAGCTGTTTTTT	CANSSRLAGGTGELFF
TRBV6-5	TRBJ2-1	.	.	TGTGCCAGCAGTTACTCGACAGTTCCGGCGGGTGAGCAGTTCTTC	CASSYSTVPAGEQFF
TRBV7-8	TRBJ2-3	many	TRBD1	TGTGCCAGCAGCTTAGGGACAGGGAACACAGATACGCAGTATTTT	CASSLGTGNTDTQYF
TRBV6-5	TRBJ2-5	many	.	TGTGCCAGCAGTTACGGGAACCAAGAGACCCAGTACTTC	CASSYGNQETQYF
TRBV12-3/TRBV12-4	TRBJ2-1	few	TRBD2	TGTGCCAGCACCCCGGGGAGGGATGAGCAGTTCTTC	CASTPGRDEQFF
TRBV6-5	TRBJ1-1	few	.	TGTGCCAGCAGTTACTTTGGGGGGTACATGAACACTGAAGCTTTCTTT	CASSYFGGYMNTEAFF
TRBV27	TRBJ1-1	few	.	TGTGCCAGCAGTTTTGCGATGATGAACACTGAAGCTTTCTTT	CASSFAMMNTEAFF
TRBV27	TRBJ2-7	.	.	TGTGCCAGCCGCCGAGACTCCTACGAGCAGTACTTC	CASRRDSYEQYF
TRBV12-3/TRBV12-4	TRBJ2-7	.	TRBD1	TGTGCCAGCAGTTTCAACCCGGGACAGTTAAGTTACGAGCAGTACTTC	CASSFNPGQLSYEQYF
TRBV7-9	TRBJ2-2	few	TRBD2	TGTGCCAGCAGCTTCCGGGGGGTCACCGGGGAGCTGTTTTTT	CASSFRGVTGELFF
TRBV6-1	TRBJ2-7	few	.	TGTGCCAGCCTTGCCTACGAGCAGTACTTC	CASLAYEQYF
TRBV7-6	TRBJ2-3	many	.	TGTGCCAGCAGCTTAGGGGGTGGGACGCAGTATTTT	CASSLGGGTQYF
TRBV27	TRBJ2-1	.	TRBD2	TGTGCCAGCAGTGCAGGGACGCGGCTAGCGGCGGGTCCCCACAATGAGCAGTTCTTC	CASSAGTRLAAGPHNEQFF
TRBV7-2	TRBJ1-2	few	.	TGTGCCAGCAGCTTAGGTGGGTTTGGTGGCTACACCTTC	CASSLGGFGGYTF
TRBV7-6	TRBJ2-3	few	TRBD2	TGTGCCAGCAGCTTACGCGGGGGAATCTCGGATACGCAGTATTTT	CASSLRGGISDTQYF
TRBV7-8	TRBJ1-5	.	TRBD1	TGTGCCAGCAGCACTGGGACAGGGGGCCCCAATCAGCCCCAGCATTTT	CASSTGTGGPNQPQHF
TRBV4-3	TRBJ2-2	many	.	TGCGCCAGCAGCCAAGATCTCACACTGGTGTGGGAGCTGTTTTTT	CASSQDLTLVWELFF
TRBV11-3	TRBJ2-2	.	.	TGTGCCAGCAGCTTCAGGGGGGTTCCCGGGGAGCTGTTTTTT	CASSFRGVPGELFF
TRBV5-4	TRBJ2-1	few	TRBD2	TGTGCCAGCAGCTCAGACAGGCGGGGGGGCTTCTACAATGAGCAGTTCTTC	CASSSDRRGGFYNEQFF
TRBV7-9	TRBJ1-1	.	.	TGTGCCAGCAGCCCCGATTGGCTGGGGGAAGCTTTCTTT	CASSPDWLGEAFF
TRBV5-4	TRBJ1-3	.	.	TGTGCCAGCACTCCGGGGTCAGGAAACACCATATATTTT	CASTPGSGNTIYF
TRBV15	TRBJ2-5	.	TRBD1	TGTGCCACCAGCAGAGGAGGGGGCTCACGTGAGACCCAGTACTTC	CATSRGGGSRETQYF
TRBV6-1	TRBJ1-2	.	.	TGTGCCAGCAGGGAACGGGCGTCGGGGGCCTATGGCTACACCTTC	CASRERASGAYGYTF
TRBV7-9	TRBJ2-4	few	.	TGTGCCAGCAGCTCAATTACGGACTCCGCGAGGGGGGCCATTCAGTACTTC	CASSSITDSARGAIQYF
TRBV3-1	TRBJ1-2	.	.	TGTGCCAGCAGCCAACAGGGACCTGAGGGCTACACCTTC	CASSQQGPEGYTF
TRBV11-3	TRBJ1-2	few	TRBD1	TGTGCCAGCACCTTGACAGGGGATGGAGGCTACACCTTC	CASTLTGDGGYTF
TRBV9	TRBJ2-1	.	TRBD1	TGTGCCAGCAGCCGAGACAGGGAAGAGCAGTTCTTC	CASSRDREEQFF
TRBV6-1	TRBJ2-3	many	.	TGTGCCAGCCGACAGAGCACAGATACGCAGTATTTT	CASRQSTDTQYF
TRBV4-1	TRBJ1-4	.	.	TGCGCCAGCAGCCTCATCCCGGACGGTGCAACTAATGAAAAACTGTTTTTT	CASSLIPDGATNEKLFF
TRBV28	TRBJ1-2	few	.	TGTGCCAGCAGTTTAGAGTCGTTGGAAAGCAATGGCTACACCTTC	CASSLESLESNGYTF
TRBV24-1	TRBJ2-1	.	.	TGTGCCACCACCTCGAACGGTGGTGAGCAGTTCTTC	CATTSNGGEQFF
TRBV4-3	TRBJ2-5	.	.	TGCGCCAGCAGCCCCTCCTTCGAGACCCAGTACTTC	CASSPSFETQYF
TRBV27	TRBJ1-2	.	.	TGTGCCAGCAGTTTTCTGACAGACCTGTATGGCTACACCTTC	CASSFLTDLYGYTF
TRBV6-1	TRBJ2-7	.	TRBD1	TGTGCCAGCAGTGAGACCGGACAGGGACGGACTTACGAGCAGTACTTC	CASSETGQGRTYEQYF
TRBV11-2	TRBJ2-3	.	.	TGTGCCAGCAGGGAGCTGGGGGTGACTAGCACAGATACGCAGTATTTT	CASRELGVTSTDTQYF
TRBV7-3	TRBJ2-2	few	TRBD1	TGTGCCAGCAGCTCGACAGGGGGCGCAGCCGGGGAGCTGTTTTTT	CASSSTGGAAGELFF
TRBV12-3/TRBV12-4	TRBJ2-7	many	.	TGTGCCAGCAGTTTTGGGTCCTACGAGCAGTACTTC	CASSFGSYEQYF
TRBV29-1	TRBJ2-1	.	.	TGCAGCGTTGACCGGGGAAGGTCCTACAATGAGCAGTTCTTC	CSVDRGRSYNEQFF
TRBV7-9	TRBJ1-5	.	TRBD1	TGTGCCAGCAGCTCGGACAGGAGCCGCAATCAGCCCCAGCATTTT	CASSSDRSRNQPQHF
TRBV2	TRBJ1-2	.	.	TGTGCCAGCAGGGTGTATGGCTACACCTTC	CASRVYGYTF
TRBV7-9	TRBJ2-3	.	.	TGTGCCAGCAATTTTAGGGATACGCAGTATTTT	CASNFRDTQYF
TRBV12-3/TRBV12-4	TRBJ1-5	.	TRBD1	TGTGCCAGCAGTGTGACAGGGGGACGACAGCCCCAGCATTTT	CASSVTGGRQPQHF
TRBV6-6	TRBJ2-5	few	TRBD2	TGTGCCAGCAGTTACGCGGGGGGCCTTGGAGAGACCCAGTACTTC	CASSYAGGLGETQYF